Below are 31 T cell receptor beta chains sequenced from a single sample in a study of vaccination and CD4 T cells after COVID-19 (dated by TCRdb to the early 2020s). The receptor library was made with PCR. The sequencer was an Illumina iSeq 100. DNA from cultured CD4+ T cells underwent TCR sequencing with the Oncomine TCR Beta short-read assay at the Johns Hopkins FTIC core. The raw public reads went through TCRdb reprocessing: fastp at Q25, MiXCR clone calling, in-frame beta chains kept. Each entry is one CDR3 protein sequence, shown with its most common DNA and genes. The sample contains 11,000 to 15,000 distinct CDR3 sequences, 53% of them found a single time. Of the sample, roughly 12% is held by the ten largest clones. The treatment or condition label here, explained by the study, means: roughly 10-day PBMC culture with coronavirus spike peptide pools or control peptides (ViraFEST assay). No antigen is known for these receptors.

The sample was CD4+ T cells from blood, cultured in vitro. These receptors all come from a human donor who had recovered from COVID-19.

V gene TRBV5-4 combines with J gene TRBJ2-1; TRBD2 matches at 9 bases. The CDR3 is 17 amino acids. The J segment lost 8 bases and the V segment lost 3 bases, leaving 15 bases of the junction unmatched. Germline loops: CDR1 SGHNT, CDR2 YYREEE (reference sequence). The CDR3 region is CASSSNMIAGGPHEQFF. The CDR3 nucleotides are TGTGCCAGCAGCTCGAATATGATTGCGGGAGGGCCCCATGAGCAGTTCTTC.

The chain couples TRBV20-1 to TRBJ2-2, with 7 bases matching TRBD1. The CDR3 totals 14 residues. Trimming removed 5 bases from V and 5 bases from J; junction bases left unmatched: 8. The germline V gene encodes CDR1 DFQATT and CDR2 SNEGSKA (reference sequence). The CDR3 region is CSARNAQGTGELFF. The CDR3 DNA sequence: TGCAGTGCTCGGAACGCACAGGGGACCGGGGAGCTGTTTTTT.

V usage is TRBV7-8 and J usage is TRBJ2-3; D is uncertain. The CDR3 extends over 13 amino acids. V dropped 4 bases and J dropped 7 bases, with 12 bases sitting between them. Germline V lookup: CDR1 SGHVS, CDR2 FQNEAQ. The CDR3 spells CASSSSLHNTQYF. Here the CDR3 DNA reads TGTGCCAGCAGCTCTTCCCTCCATAATACGCAGTATTTT.

On this clonotype: Given the absence of the conserved phenylalanine or tryptophan at the CDR3 end, a read error is likely. The chain has TRBV4-1 and TRBJ1-5; possible D gene TRBD1, 5 bases. Germline assignment: CDR1 MGHRA and CDR2 YSYEKL. This CDR3 has 16 residues. V lost 0 bases and J lost 2, with 11 bases in between. The CDR3 here is CASSQEAGPRNQPQHS. The CDR3 region has the DNA TGCGCCAGCAGCCAAGAGGCGGGGCCGCGCAATCAGCCCCAGCATTCT.

A word on this clonotype: One end of the junction is discordant with germline, which a read error may explain. The chain is built from TRBV7-2 and TRBJ1-5; D gene uncertain. This CDR3 comprises 16 residues. Germline lookup yields CDR1 SGHTA and CDR2 FQGNSA. The CDR3 loop is CAGSLSPEVSSWPQHF. The DNA for the CDR3 is TGTGCCGGCAGCTTATCCCCCGAGGTTAGTTCTTGGCCCCAGCATTTT.

This chain joins TRBV19 and TRBJ1-5, with unresolved D. The germline V and J ends were trimmed by 3 bases and 0 bases, with 18 bases remaining between them. This CDR3 spans 18 amino acids. CDR1 is LNHDA and CDR2 is SQIVND in the germline V gene (reference sequence). This CDR3 is CASSMWHGDTLSNQPQHF. Written as DNA, the CDR3 is TGTGCCAGTAGTATGTGGCACGGTGATACCCTTAGCAATCAGCCCCAGCATTTT.

The count of this clonotype is one. The rearrangement uses TRBV7-9 and TRBJ1-3, with D perhaps TRBD1 (6 bases). In germline, CDR1 is SEHNR, CDR2 FQNEAQ (reference sequence). The CDR3 contains 15 residues. Deletions cut 2 bases from V and 1 base from J, with 9 bases between. In DNA form, the CDR3 reads TGTGCCAGCAGCTTAACAGGGCCTTCTGGAAACACCATATATTTT. It specifies CASSLTGPSGNTIYF.

In its sample, this clonotype was seen a few times. This chain connects TRBV19 to TRBJ1-5, with no clear D. V was pared by 4 bases and J by 0 bases, with 13 bases between. The germline CDR1 and CDR2 sequences are LNHDA and SQIVND (reference sequence). This CDR3 has 16 residues. The CDR3 loop is CASSTRQDYSNQPQHF. Written as DNA, the CDR3 is TGTGCCAGTAGTACTCGGCAGGACTATAGCAATCAGCCCCAGCATTTT.

CDR3 nucleotides: TGCGCCAGCGGGGGACAGGGGAATCAGCCCCAGCATTTT. Translation gives CASGGQGNQPQHF. The chain links TRBV4-1 to TRBJ1-5, with 10 nucleotides matching TRBD1. J lost 4 bases, V lost 8 bases, and 2 bases had no gene match. The germline CDR1 and CDR2 sequences are MGHRA and YSYEKL. The CDR3 runs 13 residues.

DNA of the CDR3: TGCAGTGCCCCTTTTTTGCGGGATCGTGAGCAGTTCTTC. It encodes CSAPFLRDREQFF. The chain carries TRBV20-1 and TRBJ2-1; D might be TRBD2 (6 bases). The length of the CDR3 is 13 residues. Germline CDR1 DFQATT, CDR2 SNEGSKA (reference sequence). Trimming stripped 6 bases from V and 9 bases from J, with 18 bases between.

The rearrangement uses TRBV6-5 and TRBJ2-3; 8 bases are a match to TRBD1. The CDR3 sequence is 14 residues long. The germline gives CDR1 MNHEY, CDR2 SVGAGI. V dropped 4 bases and J dropped 5; count of bases not matched to a gene: 5. This CDR3 is CASSSRTGRDTQYF. The CDR3 region has the DNA TGTGCCAGCAGTTCACGGACAGGGAGAGATACGCAGTATTTT.

The chain employs TRBV7-8 and TRBJ2-1, with TRBD2 matching over 7 bases. The CDR3 has 16 amino acids. Losses at the gene ends were 1 base for V and 4 bases for J; bases not matched to a gene: 7. Germline CDR1 is SGHVS and CDR2 is FQNEAQ. The CDR3 DNA reads TGTGCCAGCAGCTTAGTCTGGGGAGGGCCTTACAATGAGCAGTTCTTC. Protein product: CASSLVWGGPYNEQFF. Full variable domain (remainder filled in from reference TRBV7-8 and TRBJ2-1): GAGVSQSPRYKVAKRGQDVALRCDPISGHVSLFWYQQALGQGPEFLTYFQNEAQLDKSGLPSDRFFAERPEGSVSTLKIQRTQQEDSAVYLCASSLVWGGPYNEQFFGPGTRLTVL.

J is TRBJ1-5 and V is TRBV6-1; D gene ambiguous. CDR1 MNHNS and CDR2 SASEGT come from the germline V gene. Between the trimmed V and J ends, which lost 7 bases and 0 bases, there was a span of 19 bases. This CDR3 is 17 amino acids long. CDR3: CASTPAGWQTSNQPQHF. The CDR3 DNA reads as TGTGCCAGCACACCCGCGGGTTGGCAGACTAGCAATCAGCCCCAGCATTTT.

This chain links TRBV18 with TRBJ2-2; 8 bases line up with TRBD2. J was trimmed by 5 bases and V by 7 bases; bases with no gene match: 6. The CDR3 consists of 14 residues. Germline V lookup: CDR1 KGHSH, CDR2 LQKENI. The CDR3 spells CASCLASGTGELFF. CDR3 coding DNA: TGTGCCAGCTGCCTGGCTAGCGGGACCGGGGAGCTGTTTTTT. The whole variable domain, filled in from reference TRBV18 and TRBJ2-2, reads NAGVMQNPRHLVRRRGQEARLRCSPMKGHSHVYWYRQLPEEGLKFMVYLQKENIIDESGMPKERFSAEFPKEGPSILRIQQVVRGDSAAYFCASCLASGTGELFFGEGSRLTVL.

V and J are TRBV28 and TRBJ1-2, with D unclear. Per germline, CDR1 MDHEN and CDR2 SYDVKM. V was trimmed by 3 bases and J by 5 bases, leaving 10 bases between them. The CDR3 extends over 13 amino acids. The CDR3 DNA sequence: TGTGCCAGCAGTTTGTTGGGAGCTTATGGCTACACCTTC. Residues: CASSLLGAYGYTF.

This rearrangement joins TRBV7-2 to TRBJ2-2, with 10 bases aligning to TRBD2. Trimming at V came to 2 bases and at J to 5 bases, leaving 2 bases not matched to a gene. Per the germline V gene, CDR1 is SGHTA and CDR2 is FQGNSA. The CDR3 is 15 amino acids. CDR3 sequence: CASSLIAGGTGELFF. In DNA form, the CDR3 reads TGTGCCAGCAGCTTAATAGCGGGAGGAACCGGGGAGCTGTTTTTT.

The sample holds a few counts of this clonotype. The J gene is TRBJ2-7, the V gene TRBV2, with D perhaps TRBD2 (7 bases). This CDR3 contains 13 residues. Germline V gene data show CDR1 as SNHLY and CDR2 as FYNNEI. Trimming took 5 bases from V and 5 from J, leaving 13 bases between them. CDR3 nucleotides: TGTGCCAGCAGTCAAGGGGGGGGCAACGAGCAGTACTTC. Translation: CASSQGGGNEQYF. Supplemented by reference TRBV2 and TRBJ2-7, the full variable domain reads EPEVTQTPSHQVTQMGQEVILRCVPISNHLYFYWYRQILGQKVEFLVSFYNNEISEKSEIFDDQFSVERPDGSNFTLKIRSTKLEDSAMYFCASSQGGGNEQYFGPGTRLTVT.

The genes are TRBV7-3 and TRBJ2-3; the match to TRBD1 covers 12 bases. Germline V gene sequence: CDR1 SGHTA, CDR2 FQGTGA. The ends lost 4 bases at V and 6 bases at J; junction bases unmatched: 8. This CDR3 contains 16 residues. Written as DNA, the CDR3 is TGTGCCAGCAGCTGGAAGGGGACAGGGGGCGAGGATACGCAGTATTTT. Its protein product is CASSWKGTGGEDTQYF.

J is TRBJ2-3 and V is TRBV12-3 or TRBV12-4, with a possible D match to TRBD1 (5 bases). The V gene lost 4 bases and the J gene lost 2 bases, with 10 bases spanning the gap. The CDR3 has 14 amino acids. The CDR3 here is CASSWGGNTDTQYF. CDR3 DNA: TGTGCCAGCAGTTGGGGCGGTAACACAGATACGCAGTATTTT.

The table lists this clonotype with a count of one. The chain couples TRBV10-1 to TRBJ1-5; D is ambiguous. The CDR3 sequence is 13 residues long. With 8 bases removed from V and 6 bases from J, the gap between germline ends came to 14 bases. Germline CDR1 reads WNHNN; CDR2 reads SYGVQD (reference sequence). Written as DNA, the CDR3 is TGCGCCAGCCCACGAAAATCGGGTCAGCCCCAGCATTTT. This sequence encodes CASPRKSGQPQHF.

This clonotype was seen a few times. The rearrangement uses TRBV20-1 and TRBJ2-7; no firm D call. Germline V gene data show CDR1 as DFQATT and CDR2 as SNEGSKA (reference sequence). Trimming removed 0 bases at V and 7 bases at J, with 10 bases between. This CDR3 contains 12 residues. CDR3 protein: CSARDASPEQYF. CDR3 nucleotide sequence: TGCAGTGCTAGAGACGCCAGCCCTGAGCAGTACTTC.

The rearrangement joins TRBV20-1 to TRBJ2-2; the match to TRBD2 covers 11 bases. Per germline, CDR1 DFQATT and CDR2 SNEGSKA (reference sequence). The CDR3 runs 18 residues. V dropped 1 base and J dropped 0; count of bases not matched to a gene: 7. The DNA of the CDR3 is TGCAGTGCTAGAGGACTAGCGGGAATTATGTCGAACACCGGGGAGCTGTTTTTT. As protein: CSARGLAGIMSNTGELFF.

This chain joins TRBV19 and TRBJ1-1; 7 nucleotides agree with TRBD1. Germline-derived CDR1 and CDR2 are LNHDA and SQIVND (reference sequence). The CDR3 is 14 residues long. V lost 6 bases and J lost 2; bases outside the gene matches: 6. The CDR3 DNA reads as TGTGCCAGTAGGGAGGGACAGAGAAACACTGAAGCTTTCTTT. Protein product: CASREGQRNTEAFF.

This chain connects TRBV6-5 to TRBJ2-7, with D unresolved. Germline values: CDR1 MNHEY, CDR2 SVGAGI. V dropped 4 bases and J dropped 4 bases, with 14 bases sitting between them. The CDR3 totals 14 residues. For the CDR3, the DNA is TGTGCCAGCAGTTCCCCCGGTCTGACGTACGAGCAGTACTTC. Translating it yields CASSSPGLTYEQYF.

V gene TRBV7-2 combines with J gene TRBJ2-5; maybe TRBD2 (5 bases). The CDR3 has 13 amino acids. Germline V gives CDR1 SGHTA, CDR2 FQGNSA. Between the trimmed V and J ends, which lost 5 bases and 10 bases, there was a span of 17 bases. CDR3 loop: CASSPHRRQDQYF. CDR3 bases: TGTGCCAGCAGCCCACATCGGAGGCAGGACCAGTACTTC.

The chain has TRBV6-5 and TRBJ2-1; 9 bases match TRBD2. Germline CDR1 is MNHEY and CDR2 is SVGAGI. The CDR3 has 15 residues. V was pared by 3 bases and J by 9 bases, with 9 bases of the junction left unmatched. The CDR3 region is CASSYLAGGTSEQFF. CDR3 nucleotides: TGTGCCAGCAGTTATTTGGCGGGAGGGACAAGTGAGCAGTTCTTC.

This chain uses TRBV30 with TRBJ2-2; D may be TRBD1 (6 bases). CDR1 GTSNPN and CDR2 SVGIG come from the germline V gene (reference sequence). The V and J ends lost 4 bases and 7 bases respectively, with 19 bases between them. The CDR3 totals 15 residues. DNA for the CDR3: TGTGCCTGGACTATAGGGTCAGGGGCTTTCGGGGAGCTGTTTTTT. It translates to CAWTIGSGAFGELFF. Variable domain in full (rest from reference TRBV30 and TRBJ2-2): SQTIHQWPATLVQPVGSPLSLECTVEGTSNPNLYWYRQAAGRGLQLLFYSVGIGQISSEVPQNLSASRPQDRQFILSSKKLLLSDSGFYLCAWTIGSGAFGELFFGEGSRLTVL.

In this sample, this clonotype is medium-sized. V and J are TRBV7-6 and TRBJ1-6; perhaps TRBD1 as D (5 bases). The CDR3 runs to 15 residues. Germline-derived CDR1 and CDR2 are SGHVS and FNYEAQ. Trimming shortened V by 0 bases and J by 9 bases, and 12 bases separated the two germline ends. The CDR3 here is CASSLAAGTGSPLHF. The CDR3 nucleotides are TGTGCCAGCAGCTTAGCGGCAGGGACGGGTTCACCCCTCCACTTT.

The rearrangement uses TRBV7-3 and TRBJ2-2; D may be TRBD2 (5 bases). V lost 5 bases to trimming and J lost 5 bases, with 18 bases between them. The CDR3 covers 16 residues. The germline CDR1 and CDR2 sequences are SGHTA and FQGTGA. This chain's CDR3 is CASSPPGREGTGELFF. DNA for the CDR3: TGTGCCAGCAGCCCTCCGGGTCGGGAAGGAACCGGGGAGCTGTTTTTT.

The rearrangement joins TRBV6-2 or TRBV6-3 to TRBJ2-2; D call uncertain. V was clipped by 6 bases and J by 2 bases, with 10 bases between them. This CDR3 spans 14 amino acids. Germline CDR1 reads MNHEY; CDR2 reads SVGEGT. The CDR3 is CASREVGNTGELFF. The CDR3 region has the DNA TGTGCCAGCAGAGAGGTCGGTAACACCGGGGAGCTGTTTTTT.

The chain is built from TRBV20-1 and TRBJ2-3, with no clear D. The CDR3 length is 12 residues. CDR1 is DFQATT and CDR2 is SNEGSKA in the germline V gene (reference sequence). Deletions cut 2 bases from V and 7 bases from J, with 10 bases between. For the CDR3, the DNA is TGCAGTGCTAGACCGTCTTTGAATACGCAGTATTTT. Protein: CSARPSLNTQYF.